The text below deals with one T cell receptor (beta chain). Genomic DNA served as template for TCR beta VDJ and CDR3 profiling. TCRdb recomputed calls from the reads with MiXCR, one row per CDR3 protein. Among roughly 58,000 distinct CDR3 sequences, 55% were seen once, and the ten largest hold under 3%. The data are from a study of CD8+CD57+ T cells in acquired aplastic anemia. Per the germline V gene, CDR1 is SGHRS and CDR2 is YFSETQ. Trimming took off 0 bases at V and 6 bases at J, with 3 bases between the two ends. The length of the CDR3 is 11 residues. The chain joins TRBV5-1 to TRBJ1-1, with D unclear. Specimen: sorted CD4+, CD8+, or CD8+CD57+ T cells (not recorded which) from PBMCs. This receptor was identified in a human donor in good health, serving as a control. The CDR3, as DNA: TGCGCCAGCAGCTTGGAAGCTGAAGCTTTCTTT. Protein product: CASSLEAEAFF.